This T cell receptor (beta chain) was identified during a study of a mutant IDH1 vaccine in newly diagnosed glioma. Overall study findings and caveats: The study observed vaccine-induced immune responses in roughly 93% of patients. Seemingly, pseudoprogression had no relation to changes in the top peripheral T cell clonotypes.

Documented time point: week 23, last vaccination. With topical imiquimod, each dose of the vaccine consisted of 300 ug of mutant IDH1 20-mer peptide. The study enrolled donors with new WHO grade 3 or 4 IDH1-mutant, ATRX-lost astrocytomas. Sequencing used immunoSEQ multiplex PCR; TCRdb keeps in-frame clones, though not all of them. The data contain about 20,000 clones, 82% of them singletons. Concerning this clone: No antigen is known for it.

From germline, CDR1 is SEHNR and CDR2 FQNEAQ (reference sequence). The CDR3 loop spans 16 amino acids. V was cut by 1 base and J by 5 bases, with 15 bases left in between. This receptor was obtained from a man under 40 with glioma. The chain carries TRBV7-9 and TRBJ1-5, with a tentative D call TRBD1 (6 bases). Sequencing used PBMCs, obtained from a glioma patient whose treatment included an IDH1 peptide vaccine. CDR3 residues: CASSLDSGGADQPQHF. The CDR3 nucleotides read TGTGCCAGCAGCTTAGATTCCGGGGGCGCGGATCAGCCCCAGCATTTT. The whole variable domain, filled in from reference TRBV7-9 and TRBJ1-5, reads DTGVSQNPRHKITKRGQNVTFRCDPISEHNRLYWYRQTLGQGPEFLTYFQNEAQLEKSRLLSDRFSAERPKGSFSTLEIQRTEQGDSAMYLCASSLDSGGADQPQHFGDGTRLSIL.